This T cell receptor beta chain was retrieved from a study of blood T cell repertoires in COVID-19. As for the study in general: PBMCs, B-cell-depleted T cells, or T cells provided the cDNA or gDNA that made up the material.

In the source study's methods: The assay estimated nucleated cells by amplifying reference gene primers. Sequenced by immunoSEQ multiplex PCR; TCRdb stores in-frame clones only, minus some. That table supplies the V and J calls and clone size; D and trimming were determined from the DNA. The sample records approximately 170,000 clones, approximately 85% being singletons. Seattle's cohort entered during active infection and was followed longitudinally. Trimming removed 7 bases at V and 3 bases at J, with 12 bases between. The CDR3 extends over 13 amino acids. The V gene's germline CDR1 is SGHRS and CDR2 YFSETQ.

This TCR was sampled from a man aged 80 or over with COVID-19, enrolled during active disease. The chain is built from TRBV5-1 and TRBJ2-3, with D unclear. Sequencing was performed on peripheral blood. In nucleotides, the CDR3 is TGCGCCAGCCGACTTCAAACAACAGATACGCAGTATTTT. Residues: CASRLQTTDTQYF.